This T cell receptor beta chain was profiled in a study of T cells after somatic rescue of genetic block. This clone was counted only a few times. The data were produced by immunoSEQ multiplex PCR, yet TCRdb's version contains in-frame clones alone and is incomplete. The repertoire has 10,000 to 15,000 clones, about 69% of them found once; the top ten carry about 21%. CDR1 is SGHRS, CDR2 YFSETQ, per germline. V dropped 1 base and J dropped 3 bases, with 11 bases sitting between them. This CDR3 has 14 residues. The rearrangement joins TRBV5-1 to TRBJ2-7; no clear D gene. This TCR came from a boy under 18. Sequenced input: peripheral blood mononuclear cells (PBMCs). In DNA, the CDR3 is TGCGCCAGCAGCTTGAAGGACGGATACTACGAGCAGTACTTC. Translating gives CASSLKDGYYEQYF.